A single sample is the source of the 15 T cell receptor beta chains below, sequenced in a study of T cell changes during pregnancy in multiple sclerosis. Method: immunoSEQ multiplex PCR; TCRdb's copy keeps in-frame clones and lacks some. In the table there are 90,000 to 95,000 clones, around 93% of which are singletons. This material consisted of peripheral blood, taken in the first trimester of pregnancy. Receptor source: a female donor with multiple sclerosis, enrolled in a pregnancy study.

CDR3 in amino acids: CASSPTETGYNQPQHF. In DNA, the CDR3 is TGTGCCAGCAGTCCCACCGAGACAGGGTACAATCAGCCCCAGCATTTT. The V and J genes are TRBV27 and TRBJ1-5; TRBD1 agrees at 7 bases. The CDR3 length is 16 residues. After removal of 5 bases from V and 3 bases from J, the junction contained 10 bases not matched to a gene. The V gene's germline CDR1 is MNHEY and CDR2 SMNVEV (reference sequence).

The genes are TRBV29-1 and TRBJ2-5; 7 nucleotides match TRBD1. The germline gives CDR1 SQVTM, CDR2 ANQGSEA. The V segment lost 1 base and the J segment 5 bases; nucleotides outside the gene matches: 7. The CDR3 has 14 amino acids. The CDR3 reads CSVEVYRGRETQYF. In DNA, the CDR3 is TGCAGCGTTGAAGTTTACAGGGGTCGGGAGACCCAGTACTTC.

The chain links TRBV7-9 to TRBJ2-5, with 10 bases lining up with TRBD1. The CDR3 covers 14 residues. Losses at the gene ends were 4 bases for V and 5 bases for J; bases not matched to a gene: 4. CDR1 and CDR2 (germline): SEHNR, FQNEAQ (reference sequence). DNA for the CDR3: TGTGCCAGCAGCTCGACAGGGGGCTCGGAGACCCAGTACTTC. It translates to CASSSTGGSETQYF.

This chain uses TRBV27 with TRBJ1-3; maybe TRBD1 (5 bases). Trimming removed 10 bases from V and 6 bases from J, with 10 bases in between. The CDR3 extends over 11 amino acids. CDR1 and CDR2 from the germline V gene are MNHEY and SMNVEV (reference sequence). CDR3 region: CAIKQVNTIYF. The CDR3 DNA sequence: TGTGCCATAAAACAGGTAAACACCATATATTTT.

The rearrangement joins TRBV5-4 to TRBJ2-1; 8 bases agree with TRBD2. V dropped 4 bases and J dropped 0; count of bases not matched to a gene: 6. CDR1 is SGHNT, CDR2 YYREEE, per germline (reference sequence). The CDR3 length is 16 residues. In nucleotides, the CDR3 is TGTGCCAGCAGCGGTATAGCGGGGAGCTCCTACAATGAGCAGTTCTTC. The encoded protein is CASSGIAGSSYNEQFF.

This clone was seen only a few times. The V gene is TRBV5-1, the J gene TRBJ2-3, with 11 bases that match TRBD2. The germline CDR1 and CDR2 sequences are SGHRS and YFSETQ. There are 19 residues in the CDR3. Trimming took 0 bases from V and 0 from J; bases not matched to a gene: 9. For the CDR3, the DNA is TGCGCCAGCAGCTTGGGGACCCCTAGCGGGGGGACTAGCACAGATACGCAGTATTTT. It specifies CASSLGTPSGGTSTDTQYF. The whole variable domain, filled in from reference TRBV5-1 and TRBJ2-3, reads KAGVTQTPRYLIKTRGQQVTLSCSPISGHRSVSWYQQTPGQGLQFLFEYFSETQRNKGNFPGRFSGRQFSNSRSEMNVSTLELGDSALYLCASSLGTPSGGTSTDTQYFGPGTRLTVL.

This chain links TRBV18 with TRBJ1-6; D may be TRBD1 (6 bases). The V gene's germline CDR1 is KGHSH and CDR2 LQKENI. The CDR3 has 14 residues. V was clipped by 3 bases and J by 6 bases, with 9 bases between them. CDR3 protein: CASSPGQLNSPLHF. CDR3 DNA sequence: TGTGCCAGCTCACCCGGACAGCTTAATTCACCCCTCCACTTT.

The V and J genes are TRBV9 and TRBJ2-5; 7 bases map to TRBD2. The CDR3 runs 15 residues. The trim removed 4 bases at V and 2 bases at J, leaving 8 bases unmatched. The germline V gene has CDR1 SGDLS and CDR2 YYNGEE. The CDR3 here is CASSSDGRGQETQYF. For the CDR3, the DNA is TGTGCCAGCAGCTCCGATGGGCGGGGGCAAGAGACCCAGTACTTC.

The table lists this clone with a count of one. This rearrangement joins TRBV27 to TRBJ2-6; possibly TRBD1 for D (6 bases). This CDR3 has 17 amino acids. Trimming shortened V by 4 bases and J by 0 bases, and 13 bases separated the two germline ends. Germline CDR1 MNHEY, CDR2 SMNVEV (reference sequence). DNA of the CDR3: TGTGCCAGCAGTTCCCTGGACAGCAACTCTGGGGCCAACGTCCTGACTTTC. Its protein is CASSSLDSNSGANVLTF.

The chain joins TRBV5-6 to TRBJ1-6, with D perhaps matching TRBD1 (5 bases). The CDR3 contains 16 residues. The ends were cut back, 4 bases at V and 10 bases at J, with 21 bases in the middle. Germline assignment: CDR1 SGHDT and CDR2 YYEEEE. The CDR3 loop is CASSLGPDSIGSPLHF. The CDR3 coding sequence is TGTGCCAGCAGCCTTGGCCCCGACAGTATCGGATCACCCCTCCACTTT.

J is TRBJ1-5 and V is TRBV7-8; TRBD1 aligns across 7 bases. This CDR3 spans 14 amino acids. In germline, CDR1 is SGHVS, CDR2 FQNEAQ. Trimming at V came to 4 bases and at J to 7 bases, leaving 7 bases not matched to a gene. CDR3 in amino acids: CASSWDSLTQPQHF. CDR3 sequence (DNA): TGTGCCAGCAGCTGGGACAGTCTGACGCAGCCCCAGCATTTT.

The rearrangement joins TRBV27 to TRBJ2-3; 8 positions match TRBD2. Unmatched junction bases numbered 6, after V lost 0 bases and J lost 4 bases. Germline values: CDR1 MNHEY, CDR2 SMNVEV (reference sequence). The length of the CDR3 is 16 residues. The CDR3, as DNA: TGTGCCAGCAGTTTATCGAGTAGCGGGGTGGCAGATACGCAGTATTTT. It codes for CASSLSSSGVADTQYF.

The chain has TRBV10-3 and TRBJ1-5, with TRBD1 matching over 12 bases. V gave up 4 bases and J gave up 6 bases; unmatched junction bases: 4. The CDR3 contains 15 residues. Germline assignment: CDR1 ENHRY and CDR2 SYGVKD. The CDR3 protein is CAISGGQGASQPQHF. CDR3 nucleotides: TGTGCCATCAGTGGGGGACAGGGGGCAAGTCAGCCCCAGCATTTT.

V and J are TRBV27 and TRBJ1-4; no clear D gene. Germline-derived CDR1 and CDR2 are MNHEY and SMNVEV (reference sequence). CDR3 length: 14 residues. Trimming stripped 4 bases from V and 0 bases from J, with 6 bases between. CDR3 in amino acids: CASSSRTTNEKLFF. The CDR3 DNA is TGTGCCAGCAGTTCCAGAACAACTAATGAAAAACTGTTTTTT.

This chain uses TRBV6-4 with TRBJ2-3; perhaps TRBD1 as D (6 bases). Germline CDR1 is MRHNA and CDR2 is SNTAGT. V lost 3 bases, J lost 5 bases, and 12 bases lay in between. The CDR3 is 14 residues long. CDR3 residues: CASSESGAKDTQYF. Here the CDR3 DNA reads TGTGCCAGCAGTGAGTCAGGGGCGAAAGATACGCAGTATTTT.